The sequence of this T cell receptor beta chain was determined in a study of blood T cell repertoires in COVID-19. How the authors handled the data: Counts of nucleated cells, estimated from reference gene primer amplification, were obtained. Sequencing was performed with immunoSEQ multiplex PCR; in TCRdb, only in-frame clones are kept and a portion is missing. Clone size and V and J calls were adopted from that table, with D and trimming inferred from the DNA. The profile covers about 340,000 clones, with more than 75% appearing a single time and around 6% taken by the ten largest. V lost 5 bases, J lost 7 bases, and 11 bases lay in between. Germline assignment: CDR1 SEHNR and CDR2 FQNEAQ (reference sequence). The CDR3 consists of 12 residues.

The specimen sequenced was peripheral blood. The receptor was derived from a woman between 50 and 59 years old with COVID-19, enrolled during active disease. The V gene is TRBV7-9, the J gene TRBJ1-1, with D perhaps matching TRBD1 (6 bases). The CDR3: CASSRTDNEAFF. In DNA form, the CDR3 reads TGTGCCAGCAGCCGGACAGACAATGAAGCTTTCTTT.